This T cell receptor (beta chain) was sequenced during a study of beta chain features in type 1 diabetes. Looking at the study overall: The samples had 107,917,701 sorted cells examined in all. Whole-study results and caveats: HLA effects on TCRB rearrangement stayed unresolved here. Across patients, naive, central memory and Treg TCRB repertoires exhibited apparently greater similarity than was observed across healthy donors.

Expressed TCRB transcripts got sequenced, as all isolated RNA was reverse transcribed. Produced via immunoSEQ multiplex PCR; TCRdb's table is partial and in-frame only. The table includes about 140,000 clones, 9% to 10% detected once. The CDR3 sequence is 15 residues long. Germline V gives CDR1 MNHEY, CDR2 SVGAGI. V lost 0 bases, J lost 3 bases, and 12 bases lay in between. Concerning this clone: What it binds is not known.

Sorting that relied on CD45RO/CCR7/CD25/CD127/CD95/CD27 yielded CD4+ naive, central memory, regulatory and stem cell-like memory cells. The sample taken for sequencing was central memory CD4+ T cells from blood. The source is a woman aged 35 to 49 in good health. The J gene is TRBJ2-7, the V gene TRBV6-5; no reliable D call. CDR3 in amino acids: CASSYSNRPDYEQYF. The CDR3 DNA reads TGTGCCAGCAGTTACTCGAACAGACCAGACTACGAGCAGTACTTC.